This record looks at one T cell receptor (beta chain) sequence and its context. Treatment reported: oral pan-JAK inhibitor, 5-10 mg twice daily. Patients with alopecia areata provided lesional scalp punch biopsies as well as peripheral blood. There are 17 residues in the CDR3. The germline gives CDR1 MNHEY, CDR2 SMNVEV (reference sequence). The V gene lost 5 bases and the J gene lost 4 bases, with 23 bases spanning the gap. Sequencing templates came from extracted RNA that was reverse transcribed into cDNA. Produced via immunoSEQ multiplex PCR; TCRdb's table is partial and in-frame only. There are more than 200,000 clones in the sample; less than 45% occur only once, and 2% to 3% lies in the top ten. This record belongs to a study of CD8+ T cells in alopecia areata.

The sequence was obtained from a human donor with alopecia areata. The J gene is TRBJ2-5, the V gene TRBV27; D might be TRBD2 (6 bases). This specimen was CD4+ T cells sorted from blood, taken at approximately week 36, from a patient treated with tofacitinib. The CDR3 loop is CASSPPTRGRRGETQYF. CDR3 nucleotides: TGTGCCAGCAGTCCCCCGACTAGAGGCCGCCGAGGAGAGACCCAGTACTTC.